The sequence of this TCR beta chain was determined in a study of shared clonotypes between healthy human individuals. Study as a whole: CD4 naive cells filled three plates per donor, CD4 memory three, CD8 naive two and CD8 memory one.

In the case of this clone: The antigen remains unidentified.

For every subset, genomic DNA was evenly distributed across several immunoSEQ plates. TCRdb keeps only in-frame clones here, not all; method: immunoSEQ multiplex PCR. This table holds under 1,100,000 clones, around 82% found once. Trimming cost V 0 bases and J 0 bases, with 9 bases left between them. The CDR3 loop spans 15 amino acids. Germline V CDR1 and CDR2: MNHEY, SVGAGI. The study, taken as a whole, reports: Donor clonotype sharing was expected to depend on sequencing depth.

The rearrangement joins TRBV6-5 to TRBJ2-7; D possibly corresponds to TRBD1 (6 bases). This TCR came from a man aged 18 to 35 in good health. Some clones in this sample may be carry-over from other donors' samples. Sequencing was done on a sample of memory CD4+ T cells from PBMCs. Documented subset: CD45RA-negative fraction. DNA of the CDR3: TGTGCCAGCAGTTACTCGAGGGACAACTCCTACGAGCAGTACTTC. Amino acids: CASSYSRDNSYEQYF.